This T cell receptor beta chain was documented in a study of T cell responses to AZD1222 COVID-19 vaccine. Study-wide results and limits: Vaccine-associated CD4 TCRs spanned spike, dominant at 160-218 and 743-854. With two AZD1222 doses given, Spike-specific TCR breadth and depth both rose.

This CDR3 has 13 residues. V was pared by 0 bases and J by 5 bases, with 7 bases between. Germline values: CDR1 MNHEY, CDR2 SVGAGI. TCRdb's copy holds only in-frame clones and misses some; the assay was immunoSEQ multiplex PCR. The sample comprises over 85,000 clones, 80% to 85% of which are singletons, and about 17% rests with the top ten. Comments on this clone: Its antigen is not identified.

This TCR derives from an adult in good health. This specimen was peripheral blood, taken on day 0 of AZD1222 vaccination. The chain is built from TRBV6-5 and TRBJ1-1; D uncertain. The CDR3 nucleotides are TGTGCCAGCAGTTACTCGAGAGGGACTGAAGCTTTCTTT. It is translated as CASSYSRGTEAFF.